The rows below give T cell receptor beta chains drawn from one sample of a study of CD8+ T cells in alopecia areata. Using immunoSEQ multiplex PCR, the repertoire was profiled, and TCRdb retains in-frame clones only, with some absent. In the table there are roughly 25,000 clones, around 56% of which are singletons. Specimen: NKG2D-high CD8+ T cells sorted from blood. The source of these receptors is a human donor with alopecia areata. CDR3s include the opening cysteine and the closing phenylalanine or tryptophan. A D gene is named only where the DNA matches it firmly. The size entry is marked missing in some rows and otherwise reads once, few, many or a size class.

CDR3 protein	CDR3 DNA	clone size	D gene	V gene	J gene
CASSLASFLASGAYNEQFF	TGTGCCAGCAGCCTAGCCTCATTTCTTGCTAGCGGGGCCTACAATGAGCAGTTCTTC	NA	TRBD2	TRBV7-8	TRBJ2-1
CASNQRELLYEQYF	TGTGCCAGCAACCAGCGGGAGTTACTCTACGAGCAGTACTTC	few	TRBD2	TRBV2	TRBJ2-7
CSVGTGRANTEAFF	TGCAGCGTTGGGACAGGGAGGGCGAACACTGAAGCTTTCTTT	NA	TRBD1	TRBV29-1	TRBJ1-1
CASSLTAGLSETQYF	TGTGCCAGCAGCTTGACAGCGGGCCTTAGCGAGACCCAGTACTTC	NA	NA	TRBV7-3	TRBJ2-5
CASSHKFESGGDEAFF	TGTGCCAGCAGCCATAAATTCGAGTCAGGGGGTGATGAAGCTTTCTTT	NA	TRBD1	TRBV4-2	TRBJ1-1
CASTIWTIDPPYNEQFF	TGCGCCAGCACCATCTGGACCATCGACCCTCCTTACAATGAGCAGTTCTTC	NA	NA	TRBV5-1	TRBJ2-1
CASSPSDGEETQYF	TGCGCCAGCAGCCCCTCCGACGGCGAAGAGACCCAGTACTTC	few	NA	TRBV4-1	TRBJ2-5
CASSQDLAGTGIVGGSNSYEQYF	TGTGCCAGCAGCCAAGATTTGGCCGGGACAGGGATTGTTGGCGGGTCAAACTCCTACGAGCAGTACTTC	NA	TRBD1	TRBV4-2	TRBJ2-7
CASSLAVWNSEAFF	TGCGCCAGCAGCTTGGCTGTTTGGAACTCTGAAGCTTTCTTT	NA	NA	TRBV5-1	TRBJ1-1
CASRRCLICTSGNTGELFF	TGTGCCAGCAGACGATGCCTCATATGCACTAGCGGAAACACCGGGGAGCTGTTTTTT	NA	TRBD2	TRBV7-8	TRBJ2-2
CASSLAPATGELFF	TGTGCCAGCAGCTTAGCGCCAGCAACCGGGGAGCTGTTTTTT	NA	NA	TRBV7-9	TRBJ2-2
CASSFPQLADQETQYF	TGCGCCAGCAGCTTCCCCCAACTAGCGGATCAAGAGACCCAGTACTTC	NA	TRBD2	TRBV5-1	TRBJ2-5
CASRTQGANYEQYF	TGTGCCAGCAGAACACAGGGGGCGAATTACGAGCAGTACTTC	few	TRBD1	TRBV27	TRBJ2-7
CASSYGVKGSEQYF	TGTGCCAGCAGTTACGGCGTCAAGGGGTCCGAGCAGTACTTC	few	NA	TRBV6-5	TRBJ2-7
CAWSVFDPPEAFF	TGTGCCTGGAGTGTATTCGACCCGCCTGAAGCTTTCTTT	NA	NA	TRBV30	TRBJ1-1
CASSHRDRVHEQYF	TGTGCCAGCAGTCATCGGGACAGGGTTCACGAGCAGTACTTC	NA	TRBD1	TRBV5-4	TRBJ2-7
CASSQGPGHTEAFF	TGCGCCAGCAGCCAAGGTCCTGGGCACACTGAAGCTTTCTTT	once	NA	TRBV4-1	TRBJ1-1
CASSLSRAYEQYF	TGTGCCAGCAGTTTATCCCGGGCCTACGAGCAGTACTTC	few	NA	TRBV28	TRBJ2-7
CASSGRQGARVTQYF	TGTGCCAGCAGCGGACGACAGGGGGCGCGTGTGACCCAGTACTTC	NA	TRBD1	TRBV11-1	TRBJ2-5
CASSRPRGSEAFF	TGTGCCAGCAGCCGCCCCCGGGGGTCTGAAGCTTTCTTT	NA	NA	TRBV13	TRBJ1-1
CASRTSGRARFAEQYF	TGTGCCAGCAGGACTAGCGGGAGGGCCCGTTTCGCCGAGCAGTACTTC	NA	TRBD2	TRBV28	TRBJ2-7
CASSFRETQYF	TGTGCCAGCAGTTTCCGGGAGACCCAGTACTTC	NA	NA	TRBV27	TRBJ2-5
CASSQPDSEQFF	TGCGCCAGCAGTCAGCCAGACAGCGAGCAGTTCTTC	NA	NA	TRBV23-1	TRBJ2-1
CASSPGGTQYF	TGTGCCAGCAGCCCCGGAGGTACGCAGTATTTT	few	NA	TRBV7-9	TRBJ2-3